This is a list of T cell receptor beta chains from one sample in a study of control samples from healthy donors and cancer patients. Profiled with immunoSEQ multiplex PCR; TCRdb holds only in-frame clones, not every one. The repertoire holds around 92,000 clones, with approximately 78% as singletons. Specimen: blood. The source is a man between 60 and 70 years old in good health. CDR3s include the opening cysteine and the closing phenylalanine or tryptophan. The D gene is left open where the match is weak. A clone size is listed for some rows: how often the clone was seen (once, few, many), or a class if it is expanded.

j_call,clone_size,d_call,v_call,cdr3_aa,cdr3_nt
TRBJ2-7,NA,TRBD2,TRBV9,CASSPPGGKSSYEQYF,TGTGCCAGCAGCCCTCCGGGAGGGAAGAGCTCCTACGAGCAGTACTTC
TRBJ2-1,NA,TRBD2,TRBV5-5,CASSYLAGPNYNEQFF,TGTGCCAGCAGCTATTTAGCGGGACCTAACTACAATGAGCAGTTCTTC
TRBJ2-5,NA,NA,TRBV2,CASTQTWAQETQYF,TGTGCCAGCACCCAGACTTGGGCCCAAGAGACCCAGTACTTC
TRBJ2-7,NA,NA,TRBV14,CASSHTRVVGQTYEQYF,TGTGCCAGCAGCCACACCCGAGTAGTCGGACAGACGTACGAGCAGTACTTC
TRBJ2-5,NA,TRBD2,TRBV7-9,CASSPQSGGAVETQYF,TGTGCCAGCAGCCCTCAGAGCGGGGGGGCTGTCGAGACCCAGTACTTC
TRBJ2-3,NA,NA,TRBV27,CASYLGTPRDTDTQYF,TGTGCCAGCTACCTCGGGACTCCGCGAGACACAGATACGCAGTATTTT
TRBJ2-7,NA,NA,TRBV5-1,CASTGLETYEQYF,TGCGCCAGCACCGGACTCGAGACCTACGAGCAGTACTTC
TRBJ1-2,NA,NA,TRBV25-1,CASNSNGYTF,TGTGCCAGCAACTCAAACGGGTACACCTTC
TRBJ2-2,once,NA,TRBV6-4,CASSTTGAGGELFF,TGTGCCAGCAGTACGACCGGGGCAGGCGGGGAGCTGTTTTTT
TRBJ2-2,NA,TRBD1,TRBV6-5,CASTLQGVTGELFF,TGTGCCAGCACCCTACAGGGGGTCACCGGGGAGCTGTTTTTT
TRBJ2-7,few,TRBD1,TRBV7-9,CASRPRQGAILSYEQYF,TGTGCCAGCAGACCTAGACAGGGGGCAATACTCTCCTACGAGCAGTACTTC
TRBJ1-2,NA,TRBD1,TRBV7-2,CASSLEGTGLGGYTF,TGTGCCAGCAGCTTAGAAGGGACAGGGTTGGGTGGCTACACCTTC
TRBJ2-7,few,NA,TRBV4-1,CASSQETAYEQYF,TGCGCCAGCAGCCAAGAAACTGCCTACGAGCAGTACTTC